This T cell receptor (beta chain) was sequenced during a study of shared clonotypes between healthy human individuals. The naive CD8 population came from CD45RO-negative cells selected for CCR7, without terminally differentiated effector memory CD45RA+ cells. Germline assignment: CDR1 MNHEY and CDR2 SVGAGI. The ends were cut back, 2 bases at V and 6 bases at J, with 13 bases in the middle. This CDR3 region has 14 residues. The protocol was immunoSEQ multiplex PCR, while the TCRdb copy is restricted to in-frame clones and leaves out a portion. The top ten clones hold 1.2% of a sample with under 2,000,000 clones, about 95% of them seen once.

The clonotype originates from a man in his late teens or twenties in good health. The chain carries TRBV6-5 and TRBJ1-2; tentative D call: TRBD1 (6 bases). Material: naive CD8+ T cells sorted from blood. The CDR3 DNA reads as TGTGCCAGCAGTTACCTGGACAAGGGGGATGGCTACACCTTC. This translates into CASSYLDKGDGYTF.